This T cell receptor (beta chain) emerged from a study of blood T cell repertoires in COVID-19. Background on the study: The United States, Italy and Spain were the sources of the acute and convalescent COVID-19 samples. From T cells, B-cell-depleted T cells, or PBMCs came the material, which was cDNA or gDNA.

As processed by the authors: Amplification of reference gene primers was used by the study to estimate nucleated cell counts. Measured with immunoSEQ multiplex PCR; TCRdb has only the in-frame clones, and not every one. V and J calls and clone size come straight from that table; D and trimming were deduced from the DNA. This table holds approximately 140,000 clones, roughly nine tenths found once. V shed 3 bases and J shed 10 bases, with 18 bases lying between them. Per the germline V gene, CDR1 is GTSNPN and CDR2 is SVGIG (reference sequence). The CDR3 runs 13 residues. The Seattle patients, enrolled during active infection, were followed longitudinally.

The rearrangement links TRBV30 to TRBJ2-5; D perhaps matches TRBD2 (6 bases). This sequence was found in a man between 18 and 29 years old with COVID-19, enrolled during active disease. Sequencing was carried out using peripheral blood. The CDR3 spells CAWRWGVGAGQYF. Here the CDR3 DNA reads TGTGCCTGGAGATGGGGGGTCGGGGCAGGCCAGTACTTC.